The clone carrying this T cell receptor beta chain was found once. Its target is unknown. The PCR was carried out with 60 Vbeta primers and 13 Jbeta primers. Here immunoSEQ multiplex PCR was the method, and the copy in TCRdb shows in-frame clones only, minus some. This repertoire shows approximately 160,000 clones, 65% to 85% found once; its top ten account for roughly 2.8%. This specimen comes from a study of cytomegalovirus exposure and HLA in healthy donors. Study summary: From HLA-typed donors, an early data release held about 92 million unique TCRs. Of approximately 400 genotyped donors, 65% to 85% clustered with self-reported Caucasian donors.

Per germline, CDR1 LNHDA and CDR2 SQIVND (reference sequence). The CDR3 length is 12 residues. V was trimmed by 9 bases and J by 10 bases, leaving 17 bases between them. Findings of the study overall: At a 0.05 false discovery rate, a later analysis found about 17,000 TCR beta sequences to be associated with HLA alleles. A few CMV-associated chains proved CMV antigen-specific in vitro.

This clonotype originated in a woman in her thirties or forties in good health and CMV-seropositive. The material sequenced was PBMCs. The chain is built from TRBV19 and TRBJ2-3; D gene ambiguous. In DNA, the CDR3 is TGTGCCAGCAAGGAGAAAGGCAATCCGCAGTATTTT. Translation gives CASKEKGNPQYF.